These T cell receptor beta chains were read from a single sample in a study of blood T cell repertoires in COVID-19. Repertoires were generated with immunoSEQ multiplex PCR, while TCRdb's copy carries only in-frame clones and drops some. The data show approximately 300,000 clones, around 82% seen once. Sequencing was carried out using peripheral blood. The receptors here all came from a woman aged 50 to 65 with acute or convalescent COVID-19. The CDR3 runs from the conserved cysteine through the conserved F or W. Fields, in order: CDR3 DNA, CDR3 protein, clone size, V gene, D gene, J gene. The D gene is left open where the match is weak. Size is stated for part of the rows, as once, few or many counts, or as a class when the clone is expanded.

CDR3 DNA: TGTGCCAGCAGCACCCAGACAGGGGCTAATGAAAAACTGTTTTTT
CDR3 protein: CASSTQTGANEKLFF
clone size: NA
V gene: TRBV9
D gene: TRBD1
J gene: TRBJ1-4

CDR3 DNA: TGCGCCAGCAGCCCGGGACTAGCGGGAGTCAATGAGCAGTTCTTC
CDR3 protein: CASSPGLAGVNEQFF
clone size: NA
V gene: TRBV5-1
D gene: TRBD2
J gene: TRBJ2-1

CDR3 DNA: TGTGCCTGGAGTGTAGGTCTTCTGGGAGGCGGTGGCTACACCTTC
CDR3 protein: CAWSVGLLGGGGYTF
clone size: NA
V gene: TRBV30
D gene: NA
J gene: TRBJ1-2

CDR3 DNA: TGTGCCAGTAGTATAGAACTGGGGATCCCGCAAACCGAGAGGGGGAACAATCAGCCCCAGCATTTT
CDR3 protein: CASSIELGIPQTERGNNQPQHF
clone size: NA
V gene: TRBV19
D gene: NA
J gene: TRBJ1-5

CDR3 DNA: TGTGCCAGCAGTCCACAGGACAACTCTGGAAACACCATATATTTT
CDR3 protein: CASSPQDNSGNTIYF
clone size: NA
V gene: TRBV6-2/TRBV6-3
D gene: NA
J gene: TRBJ1-3

CDR3 DNA: TGTGCCAGCAGTTTATTAGGCCAAGGGGGGGTCGGTCAGCCCCAGCATTTT
CDR3 protein: CASSLLGQGGVGQPQHF
clone size: NA
V gene: TRBV28
D gene: NA
J gene: TRBJ1-5

CDR3 DNA: TGTGCCAGCAGTTCGACAGGGGGGAGGGAGCAGTACTTC
CDR3 protein: CASSSTGGREQYF
clone size: NA
V gene: TRBV6-5
D gene: TRBD1
J gene: TRBJ2-7

CDR3 DNA: TGTGCCAGCAGCCCAACCAGACAGTCCACCGGGGAGCTGTTTTTT
CDR3 protein: CASSPTRQSTGELFF
clone size: NA
V gene: TRBV9
D gene: NA
J gene: TRBJ2-2

CDR3 DNA: TGTGCCTACCTAGGGAGCTCCTACGAGCAGTACTTC
CDR3 protein: CAYLGSSYEQYF
clone size: NA
V gene: TRBV30
D gene: NA
J gene: TRBJ2-7

CDR3 DNA: TGCGCCAGCAGCCCAGGGACAGGGGGCCAAAACGAGCAGTACTTC
CDR3 protein: CASSPGTGGQNEQYF
clone size: NA
V gene: TRBV4-3
D gene: TRBD1
J gene: TRBJ2-7

CDR3 DNA: TGCGCCAGCAGCCCAGGGGACAGGGAAACTTATGGCTACACCTTC
CDR3 protein: CASSPGDRETYGYTF
clone size: NA
V gene: TRBV5-1
D gene: TRBD1
J gene: TRBJ1-2

CDR3 DNA: TGTGCCAGCAGCGTAGTACCTATCACCGGGGAGCTGTTTTTT
CDR3 protein: CASSVVPITGELFF
clone size: NA
V gene: TRBV9
D gene: NA
J gene: TRBJ2-2

CDR3 DNA: TGTGCCAGCAGCGCCTCGAGTAACACCGGGGAGCTGTTTTTT
CDR3 protein: CASSASSNTGELFF
clone size: NA
V gene: TRBV9
D gene: NA
J gene: TRBJ2-2

CDR3 DNA: TGCGCCAGCAGCTTGGACAGGGCTGGCGAGCAGTACTTC
CDR3 protein: CASSLDRAGEQYF
clone size: NA
V gene: TRBV5-1
D gene: NA
J gene: TRBJ2-7

CDR3 DNA: TGTGCCAGCAGCTTAAATTTAGCGGGAGGCAATGAGCAGTTCTTC
CDR3 protein: CASSLNLAGGNEQFF
clone size: NA
V gene: TRBV7-3
D gene: TRBD2
J gene: TRBJ2-1

CDR3 DNA: TGTGCCAGCAGCTCCTACCTTTCCTACGAGCAGTACTTC
CDR3 protein: CASSSYLSYEQYF
clone size: NA
V gene: TRBV11-1
D gene: NA
J gene: TRBJ2-7

CDR3 DNA: TGTGCCAGCAGCCGGACAGTGGCTTATGAGCAGTACTTC
CDR3 protein: CASSRTVAYEQYF
clone size: NA
V gene: TRBV7-2
D gene: NA
J gene: TRBJ2-7

CDR3 DNA: TGTGCCAGCAGCTTAGTGGGGAGCACCGGGGAGCTGTTTTTT
CDR3 protein: CASSLVGSTGELFF
clone size: NA
V gene: TRBV7-2
D gene: NA
J gene: TRBJ2-2

CDR3 DNA: TGTGCCAGCAGCGTAGCTCAGATGAGTTTAGGGGTTAGCGAGCAGTTCTTC
CDR3 protein: CASSVAQMSLGVSEQFF
clone size: few
V gene: TRBV9
D gene: NA
J gene: TRBJ2-1

CDR3 DNA: TGTGCCGCCCGGGGGGCTTCCTACGAGCAGTACTTC
CDR3 protein: CAARGASYEQYF
clone size: NA
V gene: TRBV6-5
D gene: NA
J gene: TRBJ2-7

CDR3 DNA: TGTGCCAGCAGGAGGACAGGGGGCCCTTTCGCTGGAAACACCATATATTTT
CDR3 protein: CASRRTGGPFAGNTIYF
clone size: NA
V gene: TRBV2
D gene: TRBD1
J gene: TRBJ1-3

CDR3 DNA: TGTGCCTGGCAAACCGGGACAGGGACTGGATCCCTCCACTTT
CDR3 protein: CAWQTGTGTGSLHF
clone size: NA
V gene: TRBV30
D gene: TRBD1
J gene: TRBJ1-6